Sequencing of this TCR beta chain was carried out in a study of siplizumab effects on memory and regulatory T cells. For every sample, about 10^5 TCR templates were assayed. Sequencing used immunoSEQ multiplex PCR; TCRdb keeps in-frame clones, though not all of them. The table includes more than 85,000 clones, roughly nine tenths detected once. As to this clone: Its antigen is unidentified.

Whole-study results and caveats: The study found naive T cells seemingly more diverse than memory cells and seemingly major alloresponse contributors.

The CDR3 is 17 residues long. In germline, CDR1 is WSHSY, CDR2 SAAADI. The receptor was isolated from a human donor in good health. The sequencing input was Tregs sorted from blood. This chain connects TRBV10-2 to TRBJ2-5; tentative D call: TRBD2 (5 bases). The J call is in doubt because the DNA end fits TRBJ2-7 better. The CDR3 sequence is CASSGRSVASGNYEQYF. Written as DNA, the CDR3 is TGCGCCAGCAGTGGCAGGAGTGTCGCGTCGGGGAACTACGAGCAGTACTTC.